This T cell receptor (beta chain) stems from a study of shared clonotypes between healthy human individuals. Produced via immunoSEQ multiplex PCR; TCRdb's table is partial and in-frame only. The repertoire holds 2,100,000 or so clones, with 95% as singletons. Sequencing input: naive CD4+ T cells sorted from blood. Specified subset: CD45RA+ positively selected. The source of this sequence is a man aged 18 to 29 in good health.

The CDR3, as DNA: TGTGCCTGGACGCAGGGGCCTCCCTACGAGCAGTACTTC. This encodes CAWTQGPPYEQYF. The chain carries TRBV30 and TRBJ2-7; D perhaps matches TRBD1 (6 bases). Germline-derived CDR1 and CDR2 are GTSNPN and SVGIG (reference sequence). Trimming took 4 bases from V and 2 from J, leaving 12 bases between them. The CDR3 runs 13 residues.